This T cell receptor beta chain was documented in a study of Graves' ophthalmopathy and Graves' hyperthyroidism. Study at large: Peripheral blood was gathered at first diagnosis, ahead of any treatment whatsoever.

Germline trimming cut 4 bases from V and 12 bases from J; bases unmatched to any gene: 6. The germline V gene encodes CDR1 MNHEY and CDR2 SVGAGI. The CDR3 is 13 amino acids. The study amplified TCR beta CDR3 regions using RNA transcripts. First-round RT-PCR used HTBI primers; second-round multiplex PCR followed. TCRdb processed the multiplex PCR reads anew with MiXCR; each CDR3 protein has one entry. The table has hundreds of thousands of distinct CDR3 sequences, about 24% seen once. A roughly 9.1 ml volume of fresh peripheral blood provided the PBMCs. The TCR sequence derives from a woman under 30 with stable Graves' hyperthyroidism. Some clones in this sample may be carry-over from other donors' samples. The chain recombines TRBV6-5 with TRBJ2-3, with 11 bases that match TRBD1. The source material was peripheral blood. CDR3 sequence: CASSLRDRGRQYF. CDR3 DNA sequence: TGTGCCAGCAGTTTACGGGACAGGGGGAGACAGTATTTT.